This T cell receptor beta chain was sequenced in a study of blood T cell repertoires in COVID-19. Looked up from germline, CDR1 is GTSNPN and CDR2 is SVGIG (reference sequence). V was clipped by 7 bases and J by 3 bases; unmatched bases: 8. The CDR3 totals 13 residues. Libraries were prepared by immunoSEQ multiplex PCR; TCRdb keeps only in-frame clonotypes and omits some of them. The sample holds under 250,000 clones, roughly nine tenths seen once. Input material: peripheral blood. This chain joins TRBV30 and TRBJ1-2; 7 bases match TRBD1. The TCR comes from a man between 60 and 75 years old with acute or convalescent COVID-19. CDR3 in amino acids: CALTRDSYYGYTF. Written as DNA, the CDR3 is TGTGCCTTAACCCGGGACAGCTACTATGGCTACACCTTC.